Shown below are 18 T cell receptor beta chains from a single sample sequenced in a study of cytotoxic CD8 clonotypes in ibrutinib-treated CLL. Here immunoSEQ multiplex PCR was the method, and the copy in TCRdb shows in-frame clones only, minus some. Among approximately 340,000 clones listed, roughly 67% were seen once. This specimen consisted of PBMCs, obtained after 36 months of ibrutinib treatment. Receptors originate from a human donor with chronic lymphocytic leukemia.

A note on this clone: Other nucleotide sequences in the sample specify the same CDR3. The chain recombines TRBV9 with TRBJ2-7; 12 bases align to TRBD2. This CDR3 has 15 amino acids. Per germline, CDR1 SGDLS and CDR2 YYNGEE. The V segment lost 3 bases and the J segment 3 bases; nucleotides outside the gene matches: 4. The CDR3 protein is CASSASGGALYEQYF. The CDR3, as DNA: TGTGCCAGCAGCGCTAGCGGGGGGGCCCTCTACGAGCAGTACTTC.

The chain carries TRBV5-6 and TRBJ1-1; D unresolved. The V and J ends lost 4 bases and 0 bases respectively, with 16 bases between them. The CDR3 contains 16 residues. Per germline, CDR1 SGHDT and CDR2 YYEEEE. This CDR3 is CASSPSWAPVNTEAFF. Here the CDR3 DNA reads TGTGCCAGCAGCCCTAGTTGGGCCCCAGTGAACACTGAAGCTTTCTTT.

The chain has TRBV11-2 and TRBJ1-1; D ambiguous. Deletions cut 5 bases from V and 8 bases from J, with 15 bases between. CDR1 is SGHAT, CDR2 FQNNGV, per germline. The CDR3 is 13 residues long. The CDR3: CASSRWTSGEAFF. As DNA, the CDR3 is TGTGCCAGCAGCCGATGGACCTCCGGGGAAGCTTTCTTT.

The rearrangement uses TRBV27 and TRBJ2-7, with 8 bases identical to TRBD1. J gave up 2 bases and V 7 bases, and 10 bases lay outside the gene matches. This CDR3 is built from 15 residues. Germline V gives CDR1 MNHEY, CDR2 SMNVEV (reference sequence). The CDR3 DNA follows: TGTGCCAGCAATTTTAACAGGGGGAATGCCTACGAGCAGTACTTC. The encoded protein is CASNFNRGNAYEQYF.

The chain joins TRBV9 to TRBJ2-2, with unresolved D. This CDR3 spans 16 amino acids. Germline CDR1 is SGDLS and CDR2 is YYNGEE. V lost 0 bases, J lost 6 bases, and 15 bases lay in between. CDR3 sequence reads: CASSVARKSAAGELFF. The CDR3 bases are TGTGCCAGCAGCGTAGCTAGAAAGAGTGCCGCCGGGGAGCTGTTTTTT.

This clone was counted between two and nine times. This chain connects TRBV29-1 to TRBJ2-2, with D uncertain. With 6 bases removed from V and 1 base from J, the gap between germline ends came to 9 bases. This CDR3 has 13 amino acids. Germline V CDR1 and CDR2: SQVTM, ANQGSEA. CDR3: CSVRSGNTGELFF. CDR3 DNA: TGCAGCGTCCGATCCGGGAACACCGGGGAGCTGTTTTTT.

The chain employs TRBV19 and TRBJ2-3; 8 bases fit TRBD2. CDR3 length: 15 residues. In germline, CDR1 is LNHDA, CDR2 SQIVND (reference sequence). J was trimmed by 4 bases and V by 4 bases; bases with no gene match: 7. DNA for the CDR3: TGTGCCAGTAGTAGCAGGACTAGCTACGCAGATACGCAGTATTTT. Protein product: CASSSRTSYADTQYF.

This clone was detected a few times. The chain has TRBV18 and TRBJ2-7; TRBD1 matches at 10 bases. Germline V gene data show CDR1 as KGHSH and CDR2 as LQKENI. J lost 9 bases, V lost 5 bases, and 10 bases had no gene match. This CDR3 has 14 amino acids. The CDR3 DNA sequence: TGTGCCAGCTCAGAAGGACAGGGGGTGAGTCCGCAGTACTTC. Translating gives CASSEGQGVSPQYF.

The chain joins TRBV28 to TRBJ2-1, with 9 bases lining up with TRBD1. The germline CDR1 and CDR2 sequences are MDHEN and SYDVKM. V trimming: 4 bases; J trimming: 6 bases; junction bases outside the gene matches: 7. The CDR3 sequence is 15 residues long. CDR3 region: CASSSPGQGSNEQFF. The CDR3 DNA sequence: TGTGCCAGCAGTTCCCCCGGACAGGGGAGCAATGAGCAGTTCTTC. The whole variable domain, remainder taken from reference TRBV28 and TRBJ2-1, is DVKVTQSSRYLVKRTGEKVFLECVQDMDHENMFWYRQDPGLGLRLIYFSYDVKMKEKGDIPEGYSVSREKKERFSLILESASTNQTSMYLCASSSPGQGSNEQFFGPGTRLTVL.

J is TRBJ2-3 and V is TRBV28, with unresolved D. This CDR3 region has 14 residues. V was pared by 7 bases and J by 0 bases, with 11 bases between. CDR1 and CDR2 from the germline V gene are MDHEN and SYDVKM. The CDR3 loop reads CASTRSGSTDTQYF. The CDR3 nucleotides read TGTGCCAGCACCCGCTCCGGGAGCACAGATACGCAGTATTTT. The complete variable domain, with remaining parts taken from reference TRBV28 and TRBJ2-3, reads DVKVTQSSRYLVKRTGEKVFLECVQDMDHENMFWYRQDPGLGLRLIYFSYDVKMKEKGDIPEGYSVSREKKERFSLILESASTNQTSMYLCASTRSGSTDTQYFGPGTRLTVL.

This clone showed up just once. J is TRBJ2-7 and V is TRBV15, with D perhaps TRBD1 (5 bases). The V end lost 0 bases, the J end lost 1 base, and 10 bases lay between the germline ends. This CDR3 is built from 15 residues. Germline V lookup: CDR1 LNHNV, CDR2 YYDKDF (reference sequence). Here the CDR3 DNA reads TGTGCCACCAGCAGAGATTGGGGCGGATCCTACGAGCAGTACTTC. This translates into CATSRDWGGSYEQYF.

The chain employs TRBV29-1 and TRBJ2-1, with D perhaps TRBD2 (5 bases). V lost 1 base to trimming and J lost 7 bases, with 11 bases between them. The CDR3 spans 13 residues. Germline assignment: CDR1 SQVTM and CDR2 ANQGSEA. The CDR3 DNA reads TGCAGCGTTGAAGGCGGGTCCATAAATGAGCAGTTCTTC. Its protein product is CSVEGGSINEQFF.

V is TRBV7-3 and J is TRBJ1-6, with D maybe TRBD1 (5 bases). This CDR3 has 15 amino acids. Trimming left V 0 bases short and J 6 bases short, with 9 bases between. Germline CDR1 reads SGHTA; CDR2 reads FQGTGA. The CDR3 bases are TGTGCCAGCAGCTTAACAGGGGCGGGTAATTCACCCCTCCACTTT. It yields the protein CASSLTGAGNSPLHF.

This clone was found many times. The chain links TRBV5-1 to TRBJ2-7; D could derive from TRBD1 or TRBD2 (5 bases each). Trimming shortened V by 1 base and J by 1 base, and 9 bases separated the two germline ends. The CDR3 loop spans 14 amino acids. Germline loops: CDR1 SGHRS, CDR2 YFSETQ. The CDR3 nucleotides are TGCGCCAGCAGCTTGATGGGGGATTCCTACGAGCAGTACTTC. Translation gives CASSLMGDSYEQYF.

This chain links TRBV18 with TRBJ1-2; possible D gene TRBD1, 6 bases. Germline V gives CDR1 KGHSH, CDR2 LQKENI. The CDR3 loop spans 15 amino acids. Deletions cut 2 bases from V and 6 bases from J, with 16 bases between. The CDR3: CASSPVTGGLDGYTF. The CDR3 coding sequence is TGTGCCAGCTCACCAGTGACCGGGGGGCTCGATGGCTACACCTTC.

The V and J genes are TRBV29-1 and TRBJ2-2; 10 bases line up with TRBD2. The CDR3 has 15 residues. With V trimmed by 6 bases and J by 2 bases, 6 bases remained unmatched. In germline, CDR1 is SQVTM, CDR2 ANQGSEA. CDR3 sequence reads: CSVDLAGANTGELFF. As DNA, the CDR3 is TGCAGCGTCGATCTAGCGGGGGCAAACACCGGGGAGCTGTTTTTT.

This chain links TRBV7-8 with TRBJ2-5; 8 bases map to TRBD2. Germline V lookup: CDR1 SGHVS, CDR2 FQNEAQ. The CDR3 is 15 residues long. After removal of 10 bases from V and 5 bases from J, the junction contained 15 bases not matched to a gene. This CDR3 reads CATALGLALAETQYF. In DNA form, the CDR3 reads TGTGCCACCGCGTTAGGACTAGCCCTGGCTGAGACCCAGTACTTC.

The chain has TRBV5-4 and TRBJ2-3; 12 bases map to TRBD2. The CDR3 spans 14 residues. Germline V lookup: CDR1 SGHNT, CDR2 YYREEE (reference sequence). Trimming took 5 bases from V and 4 from J; bases not matched to a gene: 2. The CDR3 nucleotides read TGTGCCAGCAGTCGGACTAGCGGGGCAGATACGCAGTATTTT. Translating gives CASSRTSGADTQYF.